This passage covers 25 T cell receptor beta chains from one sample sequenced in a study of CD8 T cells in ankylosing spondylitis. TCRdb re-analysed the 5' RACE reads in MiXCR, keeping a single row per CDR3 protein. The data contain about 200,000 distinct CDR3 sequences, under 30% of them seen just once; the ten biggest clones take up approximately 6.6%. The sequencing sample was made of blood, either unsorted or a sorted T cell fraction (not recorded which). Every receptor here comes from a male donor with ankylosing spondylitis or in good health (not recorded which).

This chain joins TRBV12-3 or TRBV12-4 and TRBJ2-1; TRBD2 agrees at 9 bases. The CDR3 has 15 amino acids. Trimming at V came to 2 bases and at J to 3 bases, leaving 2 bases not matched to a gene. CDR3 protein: CASSLQRGVYNEQFF. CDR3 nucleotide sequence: TGTGCCAGCAGTTTACAGCGGGGGGTCTACAATGAGCAGTTCTTC.

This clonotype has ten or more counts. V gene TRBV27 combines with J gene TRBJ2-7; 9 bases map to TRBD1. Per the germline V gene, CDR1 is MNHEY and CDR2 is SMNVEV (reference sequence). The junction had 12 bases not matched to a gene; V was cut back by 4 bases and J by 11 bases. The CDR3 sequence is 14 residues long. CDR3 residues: CASSSGQGELKEYF. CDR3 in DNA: TGTGCCAGCAGTTCGGGACAGGGAGAGTTGAAAGAGTACTTC.

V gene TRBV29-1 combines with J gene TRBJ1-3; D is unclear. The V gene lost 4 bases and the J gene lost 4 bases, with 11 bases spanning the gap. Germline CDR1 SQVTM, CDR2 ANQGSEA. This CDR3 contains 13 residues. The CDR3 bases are TGCAGCGTTGGGGATGGTACAGGAAACACCATATATTTT. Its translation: CSVGDGTGNTIYF.

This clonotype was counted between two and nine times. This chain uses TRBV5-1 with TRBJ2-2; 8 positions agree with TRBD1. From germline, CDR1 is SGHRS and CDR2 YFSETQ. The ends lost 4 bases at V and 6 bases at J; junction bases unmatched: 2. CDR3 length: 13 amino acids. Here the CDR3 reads CASSTTGAGELFF. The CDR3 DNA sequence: TGCGCCAGCAGCACGACAGGGGCCGGGGAGCTGTTTTTT.

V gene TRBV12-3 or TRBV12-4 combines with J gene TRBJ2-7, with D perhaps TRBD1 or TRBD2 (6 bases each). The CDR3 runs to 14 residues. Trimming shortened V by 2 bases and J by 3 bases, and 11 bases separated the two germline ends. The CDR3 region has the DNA TGTGCCAGCAGTTTATCCGGGGGCCGCTACGAGCAGTACTTC. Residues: CASSLSGGRYEQYF.

CDR3: CASSQVGLAGEDEQYF. CDR3 coding DNA: TGTGCCAGCAGCCAAGTAGGTTTGGCGGGAGAGGACGAGCAGTACTTC. The J gene is TRBJ2-7, the V gene TRBV4-2; the match to TRBD2 covers 7 bases. Trimming took 1 base from V and 5 from J; bases not matched to a gene: 11. Germline loops: CDR1 LGHNA, CDR2 YNFKEQ. There are 16 residues in the CDR3.

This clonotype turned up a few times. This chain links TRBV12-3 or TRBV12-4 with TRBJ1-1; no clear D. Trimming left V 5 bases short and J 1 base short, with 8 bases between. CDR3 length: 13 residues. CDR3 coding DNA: TGTGCCAGCAGTCGCGGTACGAACACTGAAGCTTTCTTT. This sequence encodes CASSRGTNTEAFF.

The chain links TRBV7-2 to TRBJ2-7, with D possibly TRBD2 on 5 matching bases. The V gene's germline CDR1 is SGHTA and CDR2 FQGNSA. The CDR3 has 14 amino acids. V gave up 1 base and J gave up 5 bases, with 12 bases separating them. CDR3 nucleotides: TGTGCCAGCAGCTTAGATCGGGAATACCACGAGCAGTACTTC. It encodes CASSLDREYHEQYF.

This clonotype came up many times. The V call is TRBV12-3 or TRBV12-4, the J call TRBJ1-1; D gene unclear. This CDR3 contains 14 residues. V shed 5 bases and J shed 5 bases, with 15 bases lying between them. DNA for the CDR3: TGTGCCAGCAGTCAGGATCCTAGAGGGACTGAAGCTTTCTTT. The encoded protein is CASSQDPRGTEAFF.

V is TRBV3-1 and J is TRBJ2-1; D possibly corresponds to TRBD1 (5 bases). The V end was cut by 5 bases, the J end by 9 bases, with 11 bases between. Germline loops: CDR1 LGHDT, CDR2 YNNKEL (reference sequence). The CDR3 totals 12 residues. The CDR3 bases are TGTGCCAGCAGCTCAAAGGGGATTGAGCAGTTCTTC. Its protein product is CASSSKGIEQFF.

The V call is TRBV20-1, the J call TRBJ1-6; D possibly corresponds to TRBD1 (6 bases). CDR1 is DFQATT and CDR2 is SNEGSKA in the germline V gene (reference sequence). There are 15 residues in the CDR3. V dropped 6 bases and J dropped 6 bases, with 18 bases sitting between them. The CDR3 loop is CSAQPAAGANSPLHF. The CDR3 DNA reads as TGCAGTGCCCAGCCAGCGGCAGGGGCTAATTCACCCCTCCACTTT.

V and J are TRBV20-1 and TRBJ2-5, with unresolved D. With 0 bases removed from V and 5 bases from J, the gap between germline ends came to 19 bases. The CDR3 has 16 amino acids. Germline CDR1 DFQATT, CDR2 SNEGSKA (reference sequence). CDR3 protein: CSAREVYAPSQETQYF. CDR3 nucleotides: TGCAGTGCTAGAGAGGTCTATGCGCCTTCCCAGGAGACCCAGTACTTC.

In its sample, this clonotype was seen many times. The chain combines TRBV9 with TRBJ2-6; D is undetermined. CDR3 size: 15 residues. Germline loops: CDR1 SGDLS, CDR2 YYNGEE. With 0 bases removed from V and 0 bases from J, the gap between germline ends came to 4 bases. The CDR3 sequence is CASSVDPSGANVLTF. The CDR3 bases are TGTGCCAGCAGCGTAGACCCCTCTGGGGCCAACGTCCTGACTTTC. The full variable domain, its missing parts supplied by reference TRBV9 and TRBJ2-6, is DSGVTQTPKHLITATGQRVTLRCSPRSGDLSVYWYQQSLDQGLQFLIQYYNGEERAKGNILERFSAQQFPDLHSELNLSSLELGDSALYFCASSVDPSGANVLTFGAGSRLTVL.

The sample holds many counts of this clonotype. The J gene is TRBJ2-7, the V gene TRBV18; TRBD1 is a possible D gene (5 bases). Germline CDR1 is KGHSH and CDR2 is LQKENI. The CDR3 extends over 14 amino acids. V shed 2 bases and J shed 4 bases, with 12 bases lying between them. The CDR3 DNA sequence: TGTGCCAGCTCACCAGGTCGACAGAGTTACGAGCAGTACTTC. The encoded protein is CASSPGRQSYEQYF.

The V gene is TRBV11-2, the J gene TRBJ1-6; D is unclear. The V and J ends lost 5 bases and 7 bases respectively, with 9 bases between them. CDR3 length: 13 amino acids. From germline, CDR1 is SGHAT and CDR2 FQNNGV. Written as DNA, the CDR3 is TGTGCCAGCAGCCCCACCTTCAATTCACCCCTCCACTTT. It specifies CASSPTFNSPLHF.

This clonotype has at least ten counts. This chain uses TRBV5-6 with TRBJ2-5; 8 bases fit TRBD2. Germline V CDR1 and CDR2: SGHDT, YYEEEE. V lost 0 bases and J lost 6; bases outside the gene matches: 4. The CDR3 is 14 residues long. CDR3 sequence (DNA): TGTGCCAGCAGCTTGGGGCTAGCGGGTCAGACCCAGTACTTC. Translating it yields CASSLGLAGQTQYF.

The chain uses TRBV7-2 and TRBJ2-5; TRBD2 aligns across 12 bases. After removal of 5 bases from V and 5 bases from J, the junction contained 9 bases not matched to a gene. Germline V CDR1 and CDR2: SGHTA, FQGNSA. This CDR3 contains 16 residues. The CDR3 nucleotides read TGTGCCAGCAGCAAGACTAGCGGGAGCGGTGGTGAGACCCAGTACTTC. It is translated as CASSKTSGSGGETQYF.

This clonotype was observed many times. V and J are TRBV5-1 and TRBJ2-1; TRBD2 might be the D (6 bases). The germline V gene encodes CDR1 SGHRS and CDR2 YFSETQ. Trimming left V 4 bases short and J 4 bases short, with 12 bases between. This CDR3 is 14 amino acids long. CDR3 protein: CASSPAGPYNEQFF. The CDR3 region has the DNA TGCGCCAGCAGCCCCGCGGGGCCGTACAATGAGCAGTTCTTC.

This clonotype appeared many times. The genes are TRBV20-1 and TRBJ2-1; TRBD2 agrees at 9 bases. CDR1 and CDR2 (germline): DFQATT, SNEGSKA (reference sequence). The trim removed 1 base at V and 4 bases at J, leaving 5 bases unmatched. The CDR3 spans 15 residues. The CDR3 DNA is TGCAGTGCTAGAGTTAGCGGGAGATCGTACAATGAGCAGTTCTTC. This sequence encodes CSARVSGRSYNEQFF.

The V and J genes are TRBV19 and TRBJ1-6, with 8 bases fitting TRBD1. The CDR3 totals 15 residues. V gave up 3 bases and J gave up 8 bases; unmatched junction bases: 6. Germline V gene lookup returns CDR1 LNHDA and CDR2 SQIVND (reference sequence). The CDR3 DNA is TGTGCCAGTAGTATTGGGACAGGAGGATATTCACCCCTCCACTTT. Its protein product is CASSIGTGGYSPLHF.

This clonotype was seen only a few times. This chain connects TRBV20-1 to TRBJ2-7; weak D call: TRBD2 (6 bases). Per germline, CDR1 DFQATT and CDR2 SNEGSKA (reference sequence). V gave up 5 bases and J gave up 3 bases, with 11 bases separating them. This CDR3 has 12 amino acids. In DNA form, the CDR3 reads TGCAGTGCTGGAGGTAGCGGCTACGAGCAGTACTTC. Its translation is CSAGGSGYEQYF.

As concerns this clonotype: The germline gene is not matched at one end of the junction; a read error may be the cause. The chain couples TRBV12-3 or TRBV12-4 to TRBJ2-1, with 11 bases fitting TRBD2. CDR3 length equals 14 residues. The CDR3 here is CASSFSGTSGLGDF. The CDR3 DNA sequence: TGTGCCAGCAGTTTCTCCGGGACTAGCGGTCTCGGGGACTTC.

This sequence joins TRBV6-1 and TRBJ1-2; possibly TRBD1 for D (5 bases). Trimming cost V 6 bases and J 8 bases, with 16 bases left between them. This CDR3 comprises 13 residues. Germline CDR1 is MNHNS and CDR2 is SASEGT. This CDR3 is CASSTGWGSGYTF. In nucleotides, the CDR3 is TGTGCCAGCAGCACCGGATGGGGCTCGGGCTACACCTTC.

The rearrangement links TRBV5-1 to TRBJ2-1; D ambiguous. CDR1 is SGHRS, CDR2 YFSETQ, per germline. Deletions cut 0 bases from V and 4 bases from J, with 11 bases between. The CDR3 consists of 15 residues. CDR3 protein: CASSLDPWDYNEQFF. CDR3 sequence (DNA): TGCGCCAGCAGCTTGGATCCGTGGGATTACAATGAGCAGTTCTTC.

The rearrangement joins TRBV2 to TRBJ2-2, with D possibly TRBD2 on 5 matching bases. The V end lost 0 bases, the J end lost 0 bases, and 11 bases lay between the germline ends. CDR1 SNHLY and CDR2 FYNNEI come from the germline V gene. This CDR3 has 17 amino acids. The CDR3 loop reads CASSEAQSGANTGELFF. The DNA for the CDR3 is TGTGCCAGCAGTGAAGCGCAATCCGGGGCGAACACCGGGGAGCTGTTTTTT.